These T cell receptor beta chains were read from a single sample in a study of T cells in localized non-small cell lung cancer. Clones were sequenced by immunoSEQ multiplex PCR, and TCRdb holds only the in-frame ones, with some missing. The profile shows around 100,000 clones, around 90% of them singletons. Sample: peripheral blood, taken before any cancer treatment. All receptors derive from a man aged 40 to 70 with stage I squamous cell lung carcinoma. The CDR3 runs from the conserved cysteine through the conserved F or W. Each record gives: V gene, CDR3 length, CDR3 protein.

TRBV5-1 15 CASSVQGFSYNEQFF
TRBV19 16 CASSTDRGPHYNEQFF
TRBV5-4 15 CASSLAWAGEYEQYF
TRBV2 12 CASMGQFFPLHF
TRBV7-9 12 CASSSSTDTQYF
TRBV5-1 14 CASSLVGAGTEAFF
TRBV2 13 CASTTGERTEAFF
TRBV19 16 CATTSRGLAGGYEQYF
TRBV5-4 15 CASSLLNGVRAEAFF
TRBV5-1 16 CASRRTGTASSYEQYF
TRBV11-2 13 CASSLERGDEQYF
TRBV5-1 15 CASSFGGATADTQYF
TRBV4-3 16 CASSQEGKKGHYGYTF
TRBV5-1 16 CASSLAGGQGDSGYTF
TRBV5-1 15 CASSHRGRNTDTQYF
TRBV29-1 12 CSVVEGKNIQYF
TRBV4-1 18 CASSQDWGRGLSSYEQYF
TRBV7-9 14 CASSLEGFYSPLHF
TRBV27 16 CASSLLAAGGYNEQFF
TRBV7-2 19 CASSLGMGAGRSYNSPLHF
TRBV27 18 CASSFFAVDVRGVSPLHF
TRBV15 15 CATSRDYQGAREQYF
TRBV5-1 14 CASSLDQPNTEAFF
TRBV30 13 CAWSTGGSGPQHF
TRBV7-8 14 CASSAQGASYEQYF
TRBV7-9 14 CALPPVKGANVLTF
TRBV6-1 17 CASSAVLRGTVQETQYF
TRBV5-4 18 CASSLPGLAYANTGELFF
TRBV30 13 CAGGQGASYEQYF
TRBV28 13 CASRFDGTYEQYF
TRBV30 13 CAWSVGGYDGYTF
TRBV4-1 18 CASSQDSGRWGGTDTQYF
TRBV18 15 CASSQGQGYNSPLHF
TRBV29-1 11 CSVETGRVEYF
TRBV4-1 14 CASSQGAFTDTQYF
TRBV28 17 CASKRDRGTATFHGYTF
TRBV4-3 17 CASSQEGGHGLNTEAFF
TRBV4-1 13 CASSQELGEKLFF
TRBV7-2 15 CASSLTQDRTDTQYF
TRBV19 14 CASSITGPDYEQYF
TRBV30 15 CAWKSRALMANTIYF
TRBV5-1 16 CASSFSVGGSYNEQFF
TRBV10-3 14 CAISVGPMNTEAFF
TRBV5-6 14 CASSSLLRTDTQYF
TRBV6-5 14 CASSPFGGGQPQHF
TRBV18 15 CASSLGGSSGNTIYF
TRBV7-9 14 CASSYSDISNGYTF
TRBV28 16 CASLSIDSFAGNTIYF
TRBV5-4 14 CASSLDLGQETQYF
TRBV5-1 16 CASSSQGPTTKETQYF
TRBV5-1 15 CASSLGRTGGETQYF
TRBV29-1 13 CSARTGGYNEQFF
TRBV28 15 CASSLSRGRAYEQYF
TRBV11-3 15 CASSLMAGGENEQFF